This TCR beta chain was sequenced during a study of shared clonotypes between healthy human individuals. Study-wide results and limits: Sorted-subset samples were not fully sequenced, rarefaction indicated.

In regard to this clone: As yet, its antigen is unknown.

Some clones are missing from TCRdb's copy, which holds only in-frame ones; the method was immunoSEQ multiplex PCR. Of approximately 980,000 clones listed, around 80% were seen once; the top ten hold approximately 1.5%. This CDR3 is 15 amino acids long. Germline trimming cut 0 bases from V and 7 bases from J; bases unmatched to any gene: 4. CDR1 and CDR2 from the germline V gene are SGHTS and YDEGEE. This chain links TRBV5-8 with TRBJ1-6, with 7 bases fitting TRBD1. This clonotype originated in a man aged 18 to 29 in good health. What was sequenced was memory CD4+ T cells sorted from blood. Subset noted: CD45RA-negative fraction. CDR3 protein: CASSLGDSSNSPLHF. Written as DNA, the CDR3 is TGTGCCAGCAGCTTGGGGGACAGCTCAAATTCACCCCTCCACTTT.